The 10 T cell receptor beta chains in this list originate from one sample, sequenced in a study of cytomegalovirus exposure and HLA in healthy donors. The assay was immunoSEQ multiplex PCR, and TCRdb's table has in-frame clones only and misses some. The table includes some 170,000 clones, approximately 80% detected once. The material sequenced was PBMCs. The receptors derive from a man aged 30-40 years in good health and CMV-seropositive.

The chain couples TRBV7-8 to TRBJ2-7; 7 bases match TRBD1. Germline V gene lookup returns CDR1 SGHVS and CDR2 FQNEAQ. The CDR3 spans 14 residues. V lost 1 base, J lost 5 bases, and 5 bases stayed unmatched. In DNA form, the CDR3 reads TGTGCCAGCAGCTTAGGAGAAGGGGGCCACGAGCAGTACTTC. Protein sequence: CASSLGEGGHEQYF.

This sequence joins TRBV4-1 and TRBJ2-3; TRBD2 matches at 8 bases. Germline CDR1 reads MGHRA; CDR2 reads YSYEKL. The CDR3 is made up of 16 amino acids. Unmatched junction bases numbered 8, after V lost 4 bases and J lost 2 bases. CDR3 in DNA: TGCGCCAGCAGCCTGTCGGGGGGGCTTACCACAGATACGCAGTATTTT. Protein sequence: CASSLSGGLTTDTQYF.

This chain links TRBV9 with TRBJ1-2, with TRBD1 as a possible D gene (6 bases). The CDR3 has 14 residues. The germline gives CDR1 SGDLS, CDR2 YYNGEE. Trimming removed 4 bases from V and 9 bases from J, with 19 bases in between. CDR3: CASSPPGTLTRYTF. CDR3 DNA: TGTGCCAGCAGCCCGCCCGGGACACTCACTCGCTACACCTTC.

The V gene is TRBV7-8, the J gene TRBJ2-7, with TRBD1 matching over 9 bases. V lost 0 bases to trimming and J lost 2 bases; unmatched junction nucleotides: 14. CDR1 and CDR2 from the germline V gene are SGHVS and FQNEAQ. The CDR3 has 19 residues. DNA of the CDR3: TGTGCCAGCAGCTTAGCGCTCCCGGACAGGGGAGGGATCCCCTACGAGCAGTACTTC. This encodes CASSLALPDRGGIPYEQYF.

V usage is TRBV25-1 and J usage is TRBJ2-2, with D maybe TRBD2 (5 bases). This CDR3 spans 15 amino acids. Trimming shortened V by 1 base and J by 6 bases, and 12 bases separated the two germline ends. Germline assignment: CDR1 MGHDK and CDR2 SYGVNS. In nucleotides, the CDR3 is TGTGCCAGCAGTGAATTATACGGGGTCGCCGGGGAGCTGTTTTTT. Its protein product is CASSELYGVAGELFF.

The chain joins TRBV14 to TRBJ1-2, with D possibly TRBD1 on 5 matching bases. Between the trimmed V and J ends, which lost 0 bases and 4 bases, there was a span of 12 bases. Looked up from germline, CDR1 is SGHDN and CDR2 is FVKESK. CDR3 length: 15 amino acids. The CDR3 sequence is CASSQEEGRAYGYTF. Here the CDR3 DNA reads TGTGCCAGCAGCCAAGAGGAGGGGCGCGCCTATGGCTACACCTTC.

This chain connects TRBV14 to TRBJ1-5; no reliable D call. Germline loops: CDR1 SGHDN, CDR2 FVKESK. CDR3 length: 12 amino acids. The CDR3 spells CALRSSNQPQHF. CDR3 bases: TGTGCTCTCCGTTCTAGCAATCAGCCCCAGCATTTT.

This chain uses TRBV25-1 with TRBJ2-6, with 8 bases matching TRBD1. Germline V lookup: CDR1 MGHDK, CDR2 SYGVNS. Unmatched junction bases numbered 4, after V lost 4 bases and J lost 2 bases. The CDR3 is 16 amino acids. In nucleotides, the CDR3 is TGTGCCAGCAGTGCTCAGGGGGCGCCTGGGGCCAACGTCCTGACTTTC. Protein product: CASSAQGAPGANVLTF.

This chain connects TRBV19 to TRBJ1-1, with 8 bases lining up with TRBD1. Trimming at V came to 9 bases and at J to 1 base, leaving 4 bases not matched to a gene. CDR3 length: 13 amino acids. The germline CDR1 and CDR2 sequences are LNHDA and SQIVND (reference sequence). This CDR3 reads CASRDRGNTEAFF. CDR3 DNA: TGTGCCAGCAGAGACAGGGGGAACACTGAAGCTTTCTTT.

J is TRBJ1-2 and V is TRBV20-1; no reliable D call. Trimming took off 4 bases at V and 8 bases at J, with 11 bases between the two ends. The germline V gene encodes CDR1 DFQATT and CDR2 SNEGSKA (reference sequence). CDR3 length: 11 amino acids. The DNA for the CDR3 is TGCAGTGCTAACCCAACCGCGGGCTACACCTTC. It specifies CSANPTAGYTF.